The 5 T cell receptor beta chains reported below all come from one sample, sequenced in a study of blood T cell repertoires in COVID-19. The protocol was immunoSEQ multiplex PCR, while the TCRdb copy is restricted to in-frame clones and leaves out a portion. In the table there are 95,000 to 120,000 clones, around four fifths of which are singletons. Material for sequencing was peripheral blood. These receptors came from an older woman with acute or convalescent COVID-19.

Only a few counts were recorded for this clone. The chain combines TRBV29-1 with TRBJ1-4; the match to TRBD1 covers 9 bases. Trimming cost V 4 bases and J 7 bases; bases outside gene matches: 4. This CDR3 contains 13 residues. Germline CDR1 is SQVTM and CDR2 is ANQGSEA. This CDR3 is CSVGDRVIEKLFF. The CDR3 DNA is TGCAGCGTTGGGGACAGGGTTATTGAAAAACTGTTTTTT.

In regard to this clone: Other nucleotide sequences from this sample produce the same CDR3. V is TRBV6-5 and J is TRBJ1-4; 10 positions agree with TRBD1. V dropped 0 bases and J dropped 8; count of bases not matched to a gene: 3. The CDR3 runs 15 residues. From germline, CDR1 is MNHEY and CDR2 SVGAGI. Here the CDR3 reads CASSYSTGGGEKLFF. For the CDR3, the DNA is TGTGCCAGCAGTTACTCGACAGGGGGCGGGGAAAAACTGTTTTTT.

The chain couples TRBV6-2 or TRBV6-3 to TRBJ2-7, with no clear D. Trimming shortened V by 5 bases and J by 7 bases, and 15 bases separated the two germline ends. CDR1 is MNHEY and CDR2 is SVGEGT in the germline V gene. The CDR3 extends over 13 amino acids. Here the CDR3 reads CASSQPRPGEQYV. DNA for the CDR3: TGTGCCAGCAGTCAGCCCCGACCGGGTGAGCAGTACGTC.

This clone appeared a single time. The chain recombines TRBV19 with TRBJ1-5, with D hard to call. The CDR3 runs 14 residues. The V and J ends lost 0 bases and 0 bases respectively, with 3 bases between them. Per germline, CDR1 LNHDA and CDR2 SQIVND (reference sequence). CDR3 sequence (DNA): TGTGCCAGTAGTATAGACAGTAGCAATCAGCCCCAGCATTTT. Its protein is CASSIDSSNQPQHF.

This clone was detected only a few times. The J gene is TRBJ1-6, the V gene TRBV7-9; 9 bases agree with TRBD1. The V gene's germline CDR1 is SEHNR and CDR2 FQNEAQ (reference sequence). Trimming at V came to 5 bases and at J to 8 bases, leaving 4 bases not matched to a gene. The CDR3 consists of 14 residues. The CDR3: CASSVRDRDSPLHF. The CDR3 DNA reads as TGTGCCAGCAGCGTCCGGGACAGGGATTCACCCCTCCACTTT.